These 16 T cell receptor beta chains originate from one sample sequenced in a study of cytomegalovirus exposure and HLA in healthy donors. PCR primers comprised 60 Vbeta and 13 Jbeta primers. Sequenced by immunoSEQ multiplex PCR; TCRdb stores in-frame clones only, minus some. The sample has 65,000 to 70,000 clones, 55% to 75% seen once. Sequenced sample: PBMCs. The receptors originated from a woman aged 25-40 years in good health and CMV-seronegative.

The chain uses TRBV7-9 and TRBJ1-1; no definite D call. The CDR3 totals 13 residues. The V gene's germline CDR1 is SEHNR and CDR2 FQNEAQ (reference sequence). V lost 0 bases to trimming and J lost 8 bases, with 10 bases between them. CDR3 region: CASSLAASSEAFF. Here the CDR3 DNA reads TGTGCCAGCAGCTTAGCAGCCTCCTCCGAAGCTTTCTTT.

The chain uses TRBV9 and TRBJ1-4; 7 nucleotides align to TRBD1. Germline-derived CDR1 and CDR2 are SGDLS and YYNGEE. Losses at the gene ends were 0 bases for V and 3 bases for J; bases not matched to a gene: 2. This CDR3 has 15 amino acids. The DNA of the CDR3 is TGTGCCAGCAGCGTAGAGGACAGGTCTAATGAAAAACTGTTTTTT. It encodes CASSVEDRSNEKLFF.

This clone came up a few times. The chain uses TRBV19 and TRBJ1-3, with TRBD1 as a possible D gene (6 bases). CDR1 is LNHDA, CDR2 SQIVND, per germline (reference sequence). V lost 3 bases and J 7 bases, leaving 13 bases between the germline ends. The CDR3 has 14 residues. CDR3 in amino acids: CASSITGFRNTIYF. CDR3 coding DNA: TGTGCCAGTAGTATCACAGGGTTCCGGAACACCATATATTTT.

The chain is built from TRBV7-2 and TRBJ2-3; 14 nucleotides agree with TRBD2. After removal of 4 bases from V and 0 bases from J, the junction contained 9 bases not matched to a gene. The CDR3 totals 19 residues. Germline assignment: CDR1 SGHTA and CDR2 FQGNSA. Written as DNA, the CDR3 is TGTGCCAGCAGCTCGACTAGCGGGGGGGGAAGACCTAGCACAGATACGCAGTATTTT. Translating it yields CASSSTSGGGRPSTDTQYF.

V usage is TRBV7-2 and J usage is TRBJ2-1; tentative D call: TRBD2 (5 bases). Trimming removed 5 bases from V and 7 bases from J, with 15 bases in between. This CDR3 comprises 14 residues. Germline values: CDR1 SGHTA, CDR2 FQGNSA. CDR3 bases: TGTGCCAGCAGCCCGCTCGGGCGGGCGAATGAGCAGTTCTTC. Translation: CASSPLGRANEQFF.

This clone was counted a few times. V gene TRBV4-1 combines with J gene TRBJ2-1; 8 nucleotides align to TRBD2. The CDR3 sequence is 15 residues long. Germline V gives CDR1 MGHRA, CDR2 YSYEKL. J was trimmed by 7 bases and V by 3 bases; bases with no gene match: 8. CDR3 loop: CASSQFGGGKNEQFF. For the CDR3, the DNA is TGCGCCAGCAGCCAGTTCGGCGGGGGGAAGAATGAGCAGTTCTTC.

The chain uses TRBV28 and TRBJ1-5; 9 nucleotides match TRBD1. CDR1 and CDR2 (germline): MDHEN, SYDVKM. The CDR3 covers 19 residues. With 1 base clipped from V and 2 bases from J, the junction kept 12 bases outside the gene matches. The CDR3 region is CASSLSTPRDREGNQPQHF. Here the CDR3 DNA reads TGTGCCAGCAGTTTATCCACCCCCCGGGACAGGGAAGGCAATCAGCCCCAGCATTTT.

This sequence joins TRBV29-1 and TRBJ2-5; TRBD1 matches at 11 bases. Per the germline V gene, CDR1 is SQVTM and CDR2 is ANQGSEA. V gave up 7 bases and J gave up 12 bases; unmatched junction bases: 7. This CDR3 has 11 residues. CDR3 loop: CSASGTGGEYF. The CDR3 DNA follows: TGCAGCGCCTCCGGGACAGGGGGAGAGTACTTC.

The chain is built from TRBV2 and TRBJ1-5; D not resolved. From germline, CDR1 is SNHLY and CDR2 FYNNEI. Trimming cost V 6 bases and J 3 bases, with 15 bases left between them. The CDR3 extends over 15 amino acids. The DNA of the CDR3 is TGTGCCAGCAGGCGCGAAGGAGGGATCAATCAGCCCCAGCATTTT. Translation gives CASRREGGINQPQHF.

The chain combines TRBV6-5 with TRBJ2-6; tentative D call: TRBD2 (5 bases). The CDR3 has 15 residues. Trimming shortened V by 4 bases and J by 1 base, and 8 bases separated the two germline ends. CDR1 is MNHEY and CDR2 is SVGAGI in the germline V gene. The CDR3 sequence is CASSSEESGANVLTF. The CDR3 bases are TGTGCCAGCAGTTCGGAGGAATCTGGGGCCAACGTCCTGACTTTC.

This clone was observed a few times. This chain's CDR3 is CASSAGQTFSGNTIYF. CDR3 DNA: TGCGCCAGCAGCGCGGGACAGACTTTCTCTGGAAACACCATATATTTT. This chain uses TRBV5-1 with TRBJ1-3; 7 nucleotides match TRBD1. The CDR3 covers 16 residues. Per the germline V gene, CDR1 is SGHRS and CDR2 is YFSETQ. With V trimmed by 4 bases and J by 0 bases, 7 bases remained unmatched.

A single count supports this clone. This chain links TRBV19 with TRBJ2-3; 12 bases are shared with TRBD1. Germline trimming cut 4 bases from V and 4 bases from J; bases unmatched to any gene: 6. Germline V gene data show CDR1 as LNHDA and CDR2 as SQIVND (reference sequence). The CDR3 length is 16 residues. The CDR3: CASSTRDRGLADTQYF. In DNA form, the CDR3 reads TGTGCCAGTAGTACTCGGGACAGGGGGCTCGCAGATACGCAGTATTTT.

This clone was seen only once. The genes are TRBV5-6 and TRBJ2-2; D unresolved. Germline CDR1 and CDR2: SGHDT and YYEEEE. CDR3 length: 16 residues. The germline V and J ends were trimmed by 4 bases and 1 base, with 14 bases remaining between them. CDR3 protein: CASSGYVLQNTGELFF. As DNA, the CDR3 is TGTGCCAGCAGCGGTTATGTACTACAGAACACCGGGGAGCTGTTTTTT.

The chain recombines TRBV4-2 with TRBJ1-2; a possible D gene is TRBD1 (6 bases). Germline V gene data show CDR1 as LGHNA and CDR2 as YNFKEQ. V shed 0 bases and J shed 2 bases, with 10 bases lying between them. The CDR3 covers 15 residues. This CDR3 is CASSQDPTGNYGYTF. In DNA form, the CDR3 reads TGTGCCAGCAGCCAAGATCCCACAGGGAACTATGGCTACACCTTC.

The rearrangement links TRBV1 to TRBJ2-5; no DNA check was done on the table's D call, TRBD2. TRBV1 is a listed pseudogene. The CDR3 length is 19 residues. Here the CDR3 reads CTSSPRVVAGGHRQETQYF. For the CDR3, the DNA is TGCACCAGCAGCCCCAGGGTGGTTGCGGGGGGACACCGACAAGAGACCCAGTACTTC.

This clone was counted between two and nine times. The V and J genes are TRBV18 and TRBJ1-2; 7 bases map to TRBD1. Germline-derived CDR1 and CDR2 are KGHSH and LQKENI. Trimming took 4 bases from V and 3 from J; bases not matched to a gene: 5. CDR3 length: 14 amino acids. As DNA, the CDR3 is TGTGCCAGCTCACTAGGACAGGCTGACTATGGCTACACCTTC. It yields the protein CASSLGQADYGYTF. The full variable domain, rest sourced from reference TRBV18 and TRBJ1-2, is NAGVMQNPRHLVRRRGQEARLRCSPMKGHSHVYWYRQLPEEGLKFMVYLQKENIIDESGMPKERFSAEFPKEGPSILRIQQVVRGDSAAYFCASSLGQADYGYTFGSGTRLTVV.